Given below is one T cell receptor (beta chain) in context. Its antigen remains unidentified. TCRbeta library preparation incorporated unique molecular identifiers. Using its own MiXCR run on the PCR reads, TCRdb lists one record per CDR3 protein. The sample yields a few hundred thousand distinct CDR3 sequences, roughly a quarter seen once. This specimen comes from a study of T-cell reconstitution after alpha-beta-depleted transplantation in children. The study's findings and limits: Reportedly, roughly two months post-transplant, alpha-beta T cells arose from several hundred expanded graft clones. For some patients, TCRbeta diversity was high at day 60 because of recipient T cells and thymic progenitors that survived. One year after transplant, T-cell counts and diversity came mostly from newly produced T cells.

The CDR3 covers 15 residues. V lost 5 bases to trimming and J lost 9 bases, with 20 bases between them. The V gene's germline CDR1 is ENHRY and CDR2 SYGVKD. The sequencing here drew on PBMCs, taken before TCRalphabeta/CD19-depleted stem cell transplant. The TCR was taken from a boy in the first two years of life with Wiskott-Aldrich syndrome, due to receive a stem cell transplant. The chain is built from TRBV10-3 and TRBJ2-1; D might be TRBD2 (6 bases). This CDR3 is CAISRAGSHQAEQFF. In DNA form, the CDR3 reads TGTGCCATCAGTCGAGCGGGCTCTCATCAGGCTGAGCAGTTCTTC.